The table lists the clone carrying this T cell receptor (beta chain) with many counts. Antigen specificity is unknown. Library preparation (for TCRbeta) was performed with unique molecular identifiers. TCRdb itself ran the PCR reads through MiXCR, one entry per CDR3 protein. The sample yields fewer than 750,000 distinct CDR3 sequences, 23% seen once. The data were taken from a study of T-cell reconstitution after alpha-beta-depleted transplantation in children. In germline, CDR1 is DFQATT, CDR2 SNEGSKA (reference sequence). V trimming: 5 bases; J trimming: 0 bases; junction bases outside the gene matches: 3. The CDR3 contains 13 residues. Whole-study results and caveats: For some patients, TCRbeta diversity was high at day 60 because of recipient T cells and thymic progenitors that survived.

This sequence was found in a boy younger than two who had a stem cell transplant for acute myeloid leukemia, so the T cells may come from the graft donor. The genes are TRBV20-1 and TRBJ1-1; 7 bases align to TRBD1. The sample in question was PBMCs, mostly from graft donor cells, obtained 360 days after TCRalphabeta/CD19-depleted stem cell transplant. This CDR3 is CSAPGTVNTEAFF. CDR3 coding DNA: TGCAGTGCTCCCGGGACAGTGAACACTGAAGCTTTCTTT.